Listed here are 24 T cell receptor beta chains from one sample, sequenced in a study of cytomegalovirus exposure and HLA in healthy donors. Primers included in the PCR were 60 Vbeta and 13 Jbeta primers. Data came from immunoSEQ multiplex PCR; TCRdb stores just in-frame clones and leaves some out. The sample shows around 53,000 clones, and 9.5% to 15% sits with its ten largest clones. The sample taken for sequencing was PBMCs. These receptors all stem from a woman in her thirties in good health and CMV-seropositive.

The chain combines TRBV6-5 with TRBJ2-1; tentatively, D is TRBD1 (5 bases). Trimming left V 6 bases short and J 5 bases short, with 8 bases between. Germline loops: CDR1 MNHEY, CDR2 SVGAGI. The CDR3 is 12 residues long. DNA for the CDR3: TGTGCCAGCAGAAGACAGAACAATGAGCAGTTCTTC. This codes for CASRRQNNEQFF.

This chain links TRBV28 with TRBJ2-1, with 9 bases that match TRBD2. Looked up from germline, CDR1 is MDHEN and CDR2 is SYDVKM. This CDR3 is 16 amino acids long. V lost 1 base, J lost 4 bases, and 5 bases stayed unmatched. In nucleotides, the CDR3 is TGTGCCAGCAGTTTATTGGCTAGCGGGGTGTACAATGAGCAGTTCTTC. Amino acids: CASSLLASGVYNEQFF.

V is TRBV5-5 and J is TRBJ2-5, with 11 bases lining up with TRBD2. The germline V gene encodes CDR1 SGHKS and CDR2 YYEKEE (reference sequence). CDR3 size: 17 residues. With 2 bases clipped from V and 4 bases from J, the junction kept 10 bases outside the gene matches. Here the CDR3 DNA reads TGTGCCAGCAGCTTTAGTAGCGGGGGGGCGGGCGGAGAGACCCAGTACTTC. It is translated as CASSFSSGGAGGETQYF. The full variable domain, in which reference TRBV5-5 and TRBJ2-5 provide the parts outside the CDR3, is DAGVTQSPTHLIKTRGQQVTLRCSPISGHKSVSWYQQVLGQGPQFIFQYYEKEERGRGNFPDRFSARQFPNYSSELNVNALLLGDSALYLCASSFSSGGAGGETQYFGPGTRLLVL.

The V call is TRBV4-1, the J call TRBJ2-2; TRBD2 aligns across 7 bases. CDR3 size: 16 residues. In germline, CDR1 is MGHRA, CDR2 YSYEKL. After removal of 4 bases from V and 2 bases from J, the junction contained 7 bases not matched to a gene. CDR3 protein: CASSLYGGSNTGELFF. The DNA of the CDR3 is TGCGCCAGCAGCCTGTACGGGGGGAGTAACACCGGGGAGCTGTTTTTT.

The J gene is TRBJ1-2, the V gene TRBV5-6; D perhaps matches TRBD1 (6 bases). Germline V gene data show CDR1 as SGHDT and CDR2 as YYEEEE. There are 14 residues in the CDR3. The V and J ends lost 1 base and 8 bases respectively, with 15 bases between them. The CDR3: CASSLRRGQRGYTF. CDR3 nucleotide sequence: TGTGCCAGCAGCTTGCGGCGGGGGCAGCGGGGCTACACCTTC. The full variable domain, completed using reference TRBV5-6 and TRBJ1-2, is DAGVTQSPTHLIKTRGQQVTLRCSPKSGHDTVSWYQQALGQGPQFIFQYYEEEERQRGNFPDRFSGHQFPNYSSELNVNALLLGDSALYLCASSLRRGQRGYTFGSGTRLTVV.

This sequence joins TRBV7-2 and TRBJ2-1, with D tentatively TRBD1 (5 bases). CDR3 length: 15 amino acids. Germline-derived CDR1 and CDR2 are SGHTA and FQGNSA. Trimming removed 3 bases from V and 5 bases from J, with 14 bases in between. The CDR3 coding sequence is TGTGCCAGCAGCTTGGGGCCCCTTCCAAACAATGAGCAGTTCTTC. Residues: CASSLGPLPNNEQFF.

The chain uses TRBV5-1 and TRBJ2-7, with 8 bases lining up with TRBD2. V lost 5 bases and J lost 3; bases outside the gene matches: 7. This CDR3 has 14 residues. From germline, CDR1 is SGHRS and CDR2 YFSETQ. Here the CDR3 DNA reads TGCGCCAGCAGTTCCGGGACTAGGTTCTACGAGCAGTACTTC. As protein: CASSSGTRFYEQYF.

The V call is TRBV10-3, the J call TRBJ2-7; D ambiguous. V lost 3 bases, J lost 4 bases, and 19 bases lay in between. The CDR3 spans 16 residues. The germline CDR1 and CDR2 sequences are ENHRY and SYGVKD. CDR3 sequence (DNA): TGTGCCATCAGTGATAGTGGCGGCACTACCTTTTACGAGCAGTACTTC. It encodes CAISDSGGTTFYEQYF.

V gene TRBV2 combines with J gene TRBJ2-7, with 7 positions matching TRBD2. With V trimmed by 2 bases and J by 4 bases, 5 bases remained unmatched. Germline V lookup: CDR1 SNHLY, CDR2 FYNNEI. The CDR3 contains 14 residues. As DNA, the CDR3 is TGTGCCAGCAGTGAAAGGGACTACTATTACGAGCAGTACTTC. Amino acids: CASSERDYYYEQYF. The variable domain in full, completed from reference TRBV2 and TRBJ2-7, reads EPEVTQTPSHQVTQMGQEVILRCVPISNHLYFYWYRQILGQKVEFLVSFYNNEISEKSEIFDDQFSVERPDGSNFTLKIRSTKLEDSAMYFCASSERDYYYEQYFGPGTRLTVT.

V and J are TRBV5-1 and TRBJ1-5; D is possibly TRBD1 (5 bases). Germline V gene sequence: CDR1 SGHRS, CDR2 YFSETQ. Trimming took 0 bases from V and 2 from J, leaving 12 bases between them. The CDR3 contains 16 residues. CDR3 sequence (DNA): TGCGCCAGCAGCTTGGTACCCGGGGGGGGCAATCAGCCCCAGCATTTT. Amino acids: CASSLVPGGGNQPQHF.

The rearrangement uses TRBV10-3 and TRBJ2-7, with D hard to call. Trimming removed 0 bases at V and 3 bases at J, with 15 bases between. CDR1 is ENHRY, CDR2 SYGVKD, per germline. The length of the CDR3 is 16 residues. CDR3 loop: CAISESTRSKDYEQYF. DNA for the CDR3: TGTGCCATCAGTGAGTCGACGCGGAGCAAGGACTACGAGCAGTACTTC.

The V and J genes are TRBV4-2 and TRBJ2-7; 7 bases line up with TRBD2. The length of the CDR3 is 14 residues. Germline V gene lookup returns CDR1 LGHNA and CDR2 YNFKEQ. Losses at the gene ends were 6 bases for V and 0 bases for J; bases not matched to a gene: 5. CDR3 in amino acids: CASRESGVSYEQYF. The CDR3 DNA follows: TGTGCCAGCAGAGAGAGCGGGGTCTCCTACGAGCAGTACTTC.

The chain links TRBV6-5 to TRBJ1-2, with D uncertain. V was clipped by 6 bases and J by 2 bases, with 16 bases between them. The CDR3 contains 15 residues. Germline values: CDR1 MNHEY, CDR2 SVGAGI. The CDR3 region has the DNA TGTGCCAGCAGCCTATTGGACCGACTAAACTATGGCTACACCTTC. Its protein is CASSLLDRLNYGYTF.

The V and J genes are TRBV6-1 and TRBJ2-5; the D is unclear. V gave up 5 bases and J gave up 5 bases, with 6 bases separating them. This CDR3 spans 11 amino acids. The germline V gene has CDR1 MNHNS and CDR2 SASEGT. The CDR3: CASSLRETQYF. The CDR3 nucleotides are TGTGCCAGCAGTTTGAGGGAGACCCAGTACTTC.

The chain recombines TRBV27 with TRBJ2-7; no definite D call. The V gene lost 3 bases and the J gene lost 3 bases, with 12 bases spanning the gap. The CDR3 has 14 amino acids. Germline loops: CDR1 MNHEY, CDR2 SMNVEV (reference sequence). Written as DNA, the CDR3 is TGTGCCAGCAGTTTTCACAGAGACAACTACGAGCAGTACTTC. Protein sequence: CASSFHRDNYEQYF.

The CDR3 protein is CASSFDRGNTGELFF. CDR3 DNA: TGCGCCAGCAGCTTTGATAGGGGGAACACCGGGGAGCTGTTTTTT. The chain employs TRBV5-1 and TRBJ2-2, with a weak D call TRBD1 (5 bases). The ends were cut back, 2 bases at V and 1 base at J, with 9 bases in the middle. The CDR3 is 15 residues long. The V gene's germline CDR1 is SGHRS and CDR2 YFSETQ.

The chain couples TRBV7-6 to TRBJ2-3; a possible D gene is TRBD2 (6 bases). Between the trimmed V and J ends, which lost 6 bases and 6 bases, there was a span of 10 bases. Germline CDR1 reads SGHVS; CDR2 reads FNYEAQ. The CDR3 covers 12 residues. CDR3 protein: CASSLAYDTQYF. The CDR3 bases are TGTGCCAGCAGTCTAGCGTACGATACGCAGTATTTT.

CDR3 amino acids: CASSRGGGVDYGYTF. The CDR3 DNA reads as TGTGCCAGCTCGAGGGGGGGCGGAGTCGACTATGGCTACACCTTC. The rearrangement links TRBV2 to TRBJ1-2, with a possible D match to TRBD1 (6 bases). There are 15 residues in the CDR3. CDR1 SNHLY and CDR2 FYNNEI come from the germline V gene. Trimming removed 8 bases from V and 3 bases from J, with 19 bases in between.

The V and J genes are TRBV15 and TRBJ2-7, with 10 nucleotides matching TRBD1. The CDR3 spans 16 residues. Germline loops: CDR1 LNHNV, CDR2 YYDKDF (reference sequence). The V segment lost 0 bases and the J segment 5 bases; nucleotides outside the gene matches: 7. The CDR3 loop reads CATSRDWGQGSHEQYF. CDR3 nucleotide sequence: TGTGCCACCAGCAGAGATTGGGGACAGGGGAGCCACGAGCAGTACTTC. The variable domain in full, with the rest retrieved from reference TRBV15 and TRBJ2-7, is DAMVIQNPRYQVTQFGKPVTLSCSQTLNHNVMYWYQQKSSQAPKLLFHYYDKDFNNEADTPDNFQSRRPNTSFCFLDIRSPGLGDTAMYLCATSRDWGQGSHEQYFGPGTRLTVT.

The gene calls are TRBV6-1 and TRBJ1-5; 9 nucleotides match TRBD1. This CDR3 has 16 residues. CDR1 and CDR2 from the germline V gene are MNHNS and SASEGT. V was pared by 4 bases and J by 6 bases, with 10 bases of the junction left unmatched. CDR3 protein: CASSAVGQGGSQPQHF. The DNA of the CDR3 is TGTGCCAGCAGTGCAGTGGGACAGGGTGGAAGTCAGCCCCAGCATTTT.

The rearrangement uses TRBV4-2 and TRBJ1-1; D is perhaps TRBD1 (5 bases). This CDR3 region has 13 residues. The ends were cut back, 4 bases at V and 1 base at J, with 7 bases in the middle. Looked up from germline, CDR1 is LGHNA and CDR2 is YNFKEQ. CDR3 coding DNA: TGTGCCAGCAGCCCTAGGGGGAACACTGAAGCTTTCTTT. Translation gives CASSPRGNTEAFF.

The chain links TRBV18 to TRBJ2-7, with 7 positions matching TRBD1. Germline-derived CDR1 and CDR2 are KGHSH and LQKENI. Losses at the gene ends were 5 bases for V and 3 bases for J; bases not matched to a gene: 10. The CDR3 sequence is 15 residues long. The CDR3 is CASSVAGTASYEQYF. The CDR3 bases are TGTGCCAGCTCAGTTGCCGGGACAGCGAGCTACGAGCAGTACTTC.

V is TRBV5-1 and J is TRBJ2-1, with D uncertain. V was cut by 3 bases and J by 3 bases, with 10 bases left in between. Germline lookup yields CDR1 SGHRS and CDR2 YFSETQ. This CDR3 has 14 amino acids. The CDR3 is CASSWRTGYNEQFF. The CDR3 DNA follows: TGCGCCAGCAGCTGGAGAACTGGCTACAATGAGCAGTTCTTC.

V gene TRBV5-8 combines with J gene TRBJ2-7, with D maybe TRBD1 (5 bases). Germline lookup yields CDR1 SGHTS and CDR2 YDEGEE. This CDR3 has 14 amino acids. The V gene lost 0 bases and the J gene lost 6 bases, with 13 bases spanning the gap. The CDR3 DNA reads TGTGCCAGCAGCTTGGGCAGGGTAACCGGCGAGCAGTACTTC. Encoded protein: CASSLGRVTGEQYF. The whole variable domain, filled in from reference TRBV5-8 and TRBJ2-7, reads EAGVTQSPTHLIKTRGQQATLRCSPISGHTSVYWYQQALGLGLQFLLWYDEGEERNRGNFPPRFSGRQFPNYSSELNVNALELEDSALYLCASSLGRVTGEQYFGPGTRLTVT.